This T cell receptor (beta chain) was retrieved from a study of beta chain features in type 1 diabetes. Study-wide background: Investigators examined approximately 110,000,000 sorted cells across all samples.

This clone has just a few counts. What was sequenced were expressed TCRB transcripts, since all of the isolated RNA had been reverse transcribed. Method: immunoSEQ multiplex PCR; TCRdb's copy keeps in-frame clones and lacks some. The repertoire consists of around 250,000 clones, with less than 35% occurring once and the leading ten covering roughly 4%. The sample consisted of central memory CD4+ T cells from blood. The TCR originated in a young man in good health.

The CDR3 here is CASRLRESTDTQYF. Here the CDR3 DNA reads TGTGCCAGCAGACTAAGAGAAAGCACAGATACGCAGTATTTT. This chain uses TRBV28 with TRBJ2-3; D ambiguous. The V gene lost 6 bases and the J gene lost 0 bases, with 10 bases spanning the gap. The germline gives CDR1 MDHEN, CDR2 SYDVKM. This CDR3 is built from 14 residues.